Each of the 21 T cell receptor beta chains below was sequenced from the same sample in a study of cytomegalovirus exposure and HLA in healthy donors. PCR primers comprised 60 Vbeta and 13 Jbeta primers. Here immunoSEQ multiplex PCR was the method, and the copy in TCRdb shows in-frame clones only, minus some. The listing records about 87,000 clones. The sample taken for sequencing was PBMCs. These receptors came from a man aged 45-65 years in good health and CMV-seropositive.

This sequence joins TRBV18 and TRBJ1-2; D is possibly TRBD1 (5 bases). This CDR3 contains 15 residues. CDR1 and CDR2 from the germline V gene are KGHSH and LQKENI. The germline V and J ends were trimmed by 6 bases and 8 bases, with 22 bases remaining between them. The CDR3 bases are TGTGCCAGCTCTCCTCCGGGCCAGCCTAGGGGAGGCTACACCTTC. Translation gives CASSPPGQPRGGYTF.

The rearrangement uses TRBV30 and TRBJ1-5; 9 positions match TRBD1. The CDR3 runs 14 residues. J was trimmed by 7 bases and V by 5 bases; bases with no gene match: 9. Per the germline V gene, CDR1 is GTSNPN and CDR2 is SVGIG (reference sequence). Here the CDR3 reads CAWQPWTGDQPQHF. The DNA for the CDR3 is TGTGCCTGGCAGCCCTGGACAGGGGACCAGCCCCAGCATTTT.

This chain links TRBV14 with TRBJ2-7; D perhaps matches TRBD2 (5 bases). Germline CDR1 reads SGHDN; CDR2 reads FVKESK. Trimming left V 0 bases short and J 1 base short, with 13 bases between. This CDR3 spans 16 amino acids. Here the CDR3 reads CASSQEQADTSYEQYF. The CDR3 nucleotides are TGTGCCAGCAGCCAAGAACAAGCGGATACGTCCTACGAGCAGTACTTC.

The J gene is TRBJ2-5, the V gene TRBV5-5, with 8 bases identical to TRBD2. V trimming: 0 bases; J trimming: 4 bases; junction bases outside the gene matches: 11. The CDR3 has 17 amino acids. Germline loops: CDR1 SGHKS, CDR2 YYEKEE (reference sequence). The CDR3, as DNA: TGTGCCAGCAGCTTGGAGGTCGGGAGGGGGGTACGAGAGACCCAGTACTTC. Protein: CASSLEVGRGVRETQYF.

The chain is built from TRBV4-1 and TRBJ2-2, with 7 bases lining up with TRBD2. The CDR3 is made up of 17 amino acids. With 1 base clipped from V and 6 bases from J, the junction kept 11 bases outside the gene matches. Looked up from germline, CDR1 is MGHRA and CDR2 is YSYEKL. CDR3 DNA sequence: TGCGCCAGCAGCCAAGGGCGGCTAGCGGCGCTCTCCGGGGAGCTGTTTTTT. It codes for CASSQGRLAALSGELFF.

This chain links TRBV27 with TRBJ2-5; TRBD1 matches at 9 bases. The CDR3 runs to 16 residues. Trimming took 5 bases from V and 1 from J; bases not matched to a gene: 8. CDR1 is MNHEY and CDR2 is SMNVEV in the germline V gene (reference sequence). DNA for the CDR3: TGTGCCAGCAGTCGATGGACAGGGGCTACCCAAGAGACCCAGTACTTC. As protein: CASSRWTGATQETQYF.

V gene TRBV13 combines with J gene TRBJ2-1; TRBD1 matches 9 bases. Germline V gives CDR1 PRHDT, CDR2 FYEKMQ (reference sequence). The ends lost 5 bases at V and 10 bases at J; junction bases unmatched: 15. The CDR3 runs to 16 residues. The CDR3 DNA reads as TGTGCCAGCAGCAGACCGGGACAGGGTCAGGGGCGGGAGCAGTTCTTC. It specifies CASSRPGQGQGREQFF.

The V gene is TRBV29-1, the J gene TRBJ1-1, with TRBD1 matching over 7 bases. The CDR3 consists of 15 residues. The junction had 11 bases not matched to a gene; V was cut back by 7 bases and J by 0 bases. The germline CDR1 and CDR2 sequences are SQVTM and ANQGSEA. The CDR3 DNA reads TGCAGCGCTTCCTCCGGGACAGCGATGAACACTGAAGCTTTCTTT. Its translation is CSASSGTAMNTEAFF.

The CDR3 sequence: CASSPRGAPLSYEQYF. The CDR3 DNA follows: TGTGCCAGCAGCCCCAGGGGGGCACCACTCTCCTACGAGCAGTACTTC. This chain connects TRBV9 to TRBJ2-7; possibly TRBD1 for D (7 bases). Germline V CDR1 and CDR2: SGDLS, YYNGEE. The CDR3 is 16 amino acids. Between the trimmed V and J ends, which lost 4 bases and 0 bases, there was a span of 17 bases.

CDR3 bases: TGTGCCAGTATGGGGCCCCAGGATGGTCAGCCCCAGCATTTT. Translation: CASMGPQDGQPQHF. The chain recombines TRBV19 with TRBJ1-5; possibly TRBD1 for D (5 bases). This CDR3 is 14 amino acids long. CDR1 is LNHDA and CDR2 is SQIVND in the germline V gene (reference sequence). V dropped 7 bases and J dropped 6 bases, with 16 bases sitting between them. Complete variable domain (other parts from reference TRBV19 and TRBJ1-5): DGGITQSPKYLFRKEGQNVTLSCEQNLNHDAMYWYRQDPGQGLRLIYYSQIVNDFQKGDIAEGYSVSREKKESFPLTVTSAQKNPTAFYLCASMGPQDGQPQHFGDGTRLSIL.

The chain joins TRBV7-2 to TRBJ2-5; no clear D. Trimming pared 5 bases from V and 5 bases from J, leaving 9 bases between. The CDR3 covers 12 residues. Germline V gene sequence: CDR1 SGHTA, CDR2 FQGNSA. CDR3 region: CASSPRLETQYF. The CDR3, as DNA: TGTGCCAGCAGCCCCCGACTGGAGACCCAGTACTTC.

The CDR3, as DNA: TGTGCCAGCAGCCCCCCCGGGACTAGCGGGTATGGGGGGACCCAGTACTTC. Translated, it gives CASSPPGTSGYGGTQYF. This sequence joins TRBV7-2 and TRBJ2-5; TRBD2 agrees at 12 bases. V was clipped by 5 bases and J by 7 bases; unmatched bases: 14. CDR1 is SGHTA, CDR2 FQGNSA, per germline. The CDR3 is made up of 17 amino acids.

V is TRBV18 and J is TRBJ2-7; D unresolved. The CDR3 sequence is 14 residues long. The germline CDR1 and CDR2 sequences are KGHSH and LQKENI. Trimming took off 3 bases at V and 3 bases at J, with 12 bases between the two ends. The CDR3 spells CASSPAAGDYEQYF. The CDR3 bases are TGTGCCAGCTCACCCGCAGCAGGTGACTACGAGCAGTACTTC.

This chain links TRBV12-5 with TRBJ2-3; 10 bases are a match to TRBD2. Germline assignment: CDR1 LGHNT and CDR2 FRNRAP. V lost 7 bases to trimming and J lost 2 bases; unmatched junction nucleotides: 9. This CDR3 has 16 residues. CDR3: CASVPKTSGFTDTQYF. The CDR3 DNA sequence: TGTGCTAGTGTCCCCAAGACTAGCGGGTTCACAGATACGCAGTATTTT.

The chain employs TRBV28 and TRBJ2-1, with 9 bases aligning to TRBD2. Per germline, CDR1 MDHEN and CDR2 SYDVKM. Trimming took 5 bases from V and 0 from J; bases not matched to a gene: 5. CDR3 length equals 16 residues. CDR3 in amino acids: CASSPRLAASYNEQFF. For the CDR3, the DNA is TGTGCCAGCAGTCCCAGACTAGCGGCCTCCTACAATGAGCAGTTCTTC.

CDR3 in amino acids: CSVRIGDIIQYF. For the CDR3, the DNA is TGCAGCGTCAGAATCGGGGATATCATTCAGTACTTC. The J gene is TRBJ2-4, the V gene TRBV29-1, with D perhaps matching TRBD2 (5 bases). The CDR3 length is 12 residues. Germline values: CDR1 SQVTM, CDR2 ANQGSEA. V was shortened by 6 bases and J by 9 bases, with 15 bases between the two germline ends.

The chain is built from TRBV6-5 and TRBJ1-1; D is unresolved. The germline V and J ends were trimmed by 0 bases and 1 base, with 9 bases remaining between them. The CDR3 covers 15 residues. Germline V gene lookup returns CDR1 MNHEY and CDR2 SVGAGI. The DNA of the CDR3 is TGTGCCAGCAGTTACTCGCGACAACGGAACACTGAAGCTTTCTTT. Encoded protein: CASSYSRQRNTEAFF.

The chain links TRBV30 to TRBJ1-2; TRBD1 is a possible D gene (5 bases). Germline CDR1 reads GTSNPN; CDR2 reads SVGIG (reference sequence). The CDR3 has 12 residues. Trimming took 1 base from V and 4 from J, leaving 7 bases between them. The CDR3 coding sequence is TGTGCCTGGAGTGGGACAATCTATGGCTACACCTTC. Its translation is CAWSGTIYGYTF.

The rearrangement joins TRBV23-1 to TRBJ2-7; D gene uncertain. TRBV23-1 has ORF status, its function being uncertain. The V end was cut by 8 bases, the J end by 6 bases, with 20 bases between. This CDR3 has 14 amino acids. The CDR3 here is CASALGPAPREQYV. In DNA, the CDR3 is TGCGCCAGCGCGCTTGGGCCGGCCCCGCGCGAGCAGTACGTC.

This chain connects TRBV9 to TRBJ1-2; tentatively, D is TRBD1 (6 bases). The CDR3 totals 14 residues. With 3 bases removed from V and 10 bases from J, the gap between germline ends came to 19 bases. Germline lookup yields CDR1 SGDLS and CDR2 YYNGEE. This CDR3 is CASSEGDGRAAYTF. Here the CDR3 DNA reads TGTGCCAGCAGCGAGGGGGACGGCAGGGCGGCCTACACCTTC.

The CDR3 DNA is TGTGCCAGCAGTACCCAGCTAGCGGAAAGCACAGATACGCAGTATTTT. This sequence encodes CASSTQLAESTDTQYF. The chain has TRBV28 and TRBJ2-3, with 7 bases lining up with TRBD2. CDR3 size: 16 residues. Germline V gives CDR1 MDHEN, CDR2 SYDVKM. The V and J ends lost 5 bases and 0 bases, in that order; junction bases with no gene match: 8.